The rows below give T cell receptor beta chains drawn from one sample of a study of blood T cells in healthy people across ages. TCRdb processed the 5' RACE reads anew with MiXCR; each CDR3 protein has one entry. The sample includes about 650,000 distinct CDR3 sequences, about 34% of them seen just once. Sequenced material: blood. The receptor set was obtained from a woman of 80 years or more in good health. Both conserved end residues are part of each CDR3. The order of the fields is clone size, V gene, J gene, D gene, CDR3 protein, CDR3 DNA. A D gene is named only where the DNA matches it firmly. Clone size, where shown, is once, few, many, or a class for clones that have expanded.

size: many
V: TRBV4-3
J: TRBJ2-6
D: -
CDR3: CASSQEGSGANVLTF
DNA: TGCGCCAGCAGCCAAGAGGGCTCTGGGGCCAACGTCCTGACTTTC

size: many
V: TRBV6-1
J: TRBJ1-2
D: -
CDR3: CASSEGDGYGYTF
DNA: TGTGCCAGCAGTGAAGGAGACGGCTATGGCTACACCTTC

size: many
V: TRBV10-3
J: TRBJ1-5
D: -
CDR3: CATTDRLDSNQPQHF
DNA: TGTGCCACCACCGACAGGCTAGATAGCAATCAGCCCCAGCATTTT

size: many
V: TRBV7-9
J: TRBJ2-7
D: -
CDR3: CASSSSRGSYEQYF
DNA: TGTGCCAGCAGCTCCAGCAGGGGCTCCTACGAGCAGTACTTC

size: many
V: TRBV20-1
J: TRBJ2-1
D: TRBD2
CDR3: CSAASGGAVDEQFF
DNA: TGCAGTGCTGCCAGCGGGGGGGCCGTGGATGAGCAGTTCTTC

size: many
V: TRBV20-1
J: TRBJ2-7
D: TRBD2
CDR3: CSAPIAGVPEQYF
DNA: TGCAGTGCCCCTATAGCGGGGGTCCCCGAGCAGTACTTC

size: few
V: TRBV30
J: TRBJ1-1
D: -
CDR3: CAWSVRAASNTEAFF
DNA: TGTGCCTGGAGTGTACGGGCAGCCTCTAACACTGAAGCTTTCTTT

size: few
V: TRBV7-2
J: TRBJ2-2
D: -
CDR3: CASSLIGLRHGELFF
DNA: TGTGCCAGCAGCTTAATCGGGCTACGCCACGGGGAGCTGTTTTTT

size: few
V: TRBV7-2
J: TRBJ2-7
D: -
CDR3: CASSLNGLSSYEQYF
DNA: TGTGCCAGCAGCTTAAATGGGCTTAGCTCCTACGAGCAGTACTTC

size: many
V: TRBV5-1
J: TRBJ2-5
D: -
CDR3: CASSWRQQETQYF
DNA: TGCGCCAGCAGCTGGCGACAGCAAGAGACCCAGTACTTC

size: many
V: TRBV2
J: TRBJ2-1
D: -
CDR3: CASRGITAPKQFF
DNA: TGTGCCAGCAGAGGAATAACAGCGCCGAAGCAGTTCTTC

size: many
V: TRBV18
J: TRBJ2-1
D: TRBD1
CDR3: CASSPRQGNNNEQFF
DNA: TGTGCCAGCTCACCTCGACAGGGGAACAACAATGAGCAGTTCTTC

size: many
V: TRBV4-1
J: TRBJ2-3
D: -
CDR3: CASSQVPGQSTDTQYF
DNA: TGCGCCAGCAGCCAAGTTCCCGGACAGAGCACAGATACGCAGTATTTT

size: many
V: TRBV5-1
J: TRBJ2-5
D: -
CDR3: CASSNRDGVETQYF
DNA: TGCGCCAGCAGTAACAGGGACGGGGTAGAGACCCAGTACTTC

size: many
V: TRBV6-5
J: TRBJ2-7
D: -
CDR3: CASSQHGYEQYF
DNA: TGTGCCAGCAGTCAACACGGCTACGAGCAGTACTTC

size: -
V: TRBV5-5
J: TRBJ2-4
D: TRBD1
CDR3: CASSLHSDRPSIQYF
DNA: TGTGCCAGCAGCTTGCACTCGGACAGGCCTAGCATTCAGTACTTC

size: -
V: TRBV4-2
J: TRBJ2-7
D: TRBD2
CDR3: CASSPRTSGAYEQYF
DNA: TGTGCCAGCAGCCCTCGGACTAGCGGAGCCTACGAGCAGTACTTC

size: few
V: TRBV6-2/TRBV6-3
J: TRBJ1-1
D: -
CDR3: CASSRRGGEAFF
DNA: TGTGCCAGCAGTCGCAGGGGTGGTGAAGCTTTCTTT

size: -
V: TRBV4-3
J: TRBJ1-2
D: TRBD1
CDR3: CASSQDLPGGGYTF
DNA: TGCGCCAGCAGCCAAGATTTGCCAGGGGGCGGCTACACCTTC

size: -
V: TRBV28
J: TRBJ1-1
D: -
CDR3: CASSLRTAFSTEAFF
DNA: TGTGCCAGCAGTTTAAGAACAGCCTTTAGCACTGAAGCTTTCTTT

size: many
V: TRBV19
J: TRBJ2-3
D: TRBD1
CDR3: CASSIGTGGGTDTQYF
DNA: TGTGCCAGCAGCATCGGGACAGGGGGCGGCACAGATACGCAGTATTTT

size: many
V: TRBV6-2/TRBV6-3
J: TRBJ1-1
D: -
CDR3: CASSYGGGLNTEAFF
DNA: TGTGCCAGCAGTTACGGAGGGGGACTGAACACTGAAGCTTTCTTT

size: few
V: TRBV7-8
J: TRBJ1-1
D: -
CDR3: CASSFAINGRAEAFF
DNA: TGTGCCAGCAGCTTCGCTATCAACGGGAGGGCTGAAGCTTTCTTT

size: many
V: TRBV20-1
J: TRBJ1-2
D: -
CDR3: CSARVQGYYGYTF
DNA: TGCAGTGCTAGGGTGCAGGGTTACTATGGCTACACCTTC

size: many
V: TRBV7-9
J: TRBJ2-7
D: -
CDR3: CASSQTVYEQYF
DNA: TGTGCCAGCAGCCAGACAGTATACGAGCAGTACTTC

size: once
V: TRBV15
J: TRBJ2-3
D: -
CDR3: CAFGAVSTDTQYF
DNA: TGTGCGTTTGGAGCGGTCAGCACAGATACGCAGTATTTT

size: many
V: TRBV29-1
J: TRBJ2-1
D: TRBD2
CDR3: CSVEGTSGGYNEQFF
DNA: TGCAGCGTTGAAGGGACTAGCGGGGGATACAATGAGCAGTTCTTC

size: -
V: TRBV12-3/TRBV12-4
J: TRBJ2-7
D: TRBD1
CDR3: CASRTGGRHEQYF
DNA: TGTGCCAGCAGGACAGGGGGCCGCCACGAGCAGTACTTC

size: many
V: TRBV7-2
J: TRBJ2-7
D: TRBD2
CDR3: CASTPRAREDLYF
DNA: TGTGCCAGCACACCTCGTGCGCGGGAGGATCTGTACTTC

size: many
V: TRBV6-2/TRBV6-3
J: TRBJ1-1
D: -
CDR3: CASSYPMQGPSEAFF
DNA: TGTGCCAGCAGTTACCCCATGCAGGGGCCCTCTGAAGCTTTCTTT

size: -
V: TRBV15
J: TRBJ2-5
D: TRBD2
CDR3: CATSRGGGAGEQYF
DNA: TGTGCCACCAGCAGAGGCGGGGGGGCCGGTGAGCAGTACTTC

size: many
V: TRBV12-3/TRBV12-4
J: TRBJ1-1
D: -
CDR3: CASTPRVVSTEAFF
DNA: TGTGCCAGCACCCCCCGCGTGGTTAGTACTGAAGCTTTCTTT

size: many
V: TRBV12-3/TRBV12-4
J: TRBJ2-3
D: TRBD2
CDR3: CASNQRGGGDTQYF
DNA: TGTGCCAGCAATCAGCGGGGGGGCGGAGATACGCAGTATTTT

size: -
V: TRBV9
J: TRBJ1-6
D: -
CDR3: CASSVEEGTPLHF
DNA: TGTGCCAGCAGCGTAGAAGAGGGGACACCCCTCCACTTT

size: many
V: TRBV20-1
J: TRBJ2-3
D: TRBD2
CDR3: CSAREGRDRTDTQYF
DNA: TGCAGTGCTAGAGAGGGGAGGGACCGCACAGATACGCAGTATTTT

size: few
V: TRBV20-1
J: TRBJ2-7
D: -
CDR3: CSATQDGVYEQYF
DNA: TGCAGTGCTACTCAGGACGGAGTCTACGAGCAGTACTTC

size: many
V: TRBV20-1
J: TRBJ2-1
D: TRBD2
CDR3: CSARGFSGGATYNEQFF
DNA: TGCAGTGCTAGAGGTTTTAGCGGGGGGGCGACCTACAATGAGCAGTTCTTC

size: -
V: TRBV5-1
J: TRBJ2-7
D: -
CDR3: CASSLNDYSYEQYF
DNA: TGCGCCAGCAGCCTGAACGACTACTCCTACGAGCAGTACTTC

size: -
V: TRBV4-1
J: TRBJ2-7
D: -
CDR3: CASSLTGEGSYEQYF
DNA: TGCGCCAGCAGCCTAACGGGAGAGGGATCCTACGAGCAGTACTTC

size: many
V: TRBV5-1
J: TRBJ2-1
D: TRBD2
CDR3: CATGTSGDINEQFF
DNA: TGCGCCACCGGGACTAGCGGGGATATCAATGAGCAGTTCTTC

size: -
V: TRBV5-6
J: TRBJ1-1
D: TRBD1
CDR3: CASSMTGGNEAFF
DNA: TGTGCCAGCAGCATGACAGGGGGTAATGAAGCTTTCTTT

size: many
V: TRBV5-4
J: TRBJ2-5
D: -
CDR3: CASSFQLEKETQYF
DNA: TGTGCCAGCAGCTTTCAACTGGAAAAAGAGACCCAGTACTTC

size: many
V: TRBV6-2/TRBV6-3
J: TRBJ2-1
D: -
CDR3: CASSYSTGAYNEQFF
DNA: TGTGCCAGCAGTTACTCTACAGGTGCCTACAATGAGCAGTTCTTC

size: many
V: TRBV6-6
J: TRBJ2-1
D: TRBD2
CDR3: CASRGGGTYNEQFF
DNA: TGTGCCAGCAGGGGCGGGGGTACCTACAATGAGCAGTTCTTC

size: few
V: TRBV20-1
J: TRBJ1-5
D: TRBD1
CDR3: CSARPTGGLSQPQHF
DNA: TGCAGTGCCCGCCCGACAGGGGGCCTGAGTCAGCCCCAGCATTTT

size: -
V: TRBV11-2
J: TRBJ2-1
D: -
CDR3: CASSLGASVNEQFF
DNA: TGTGCCAGCAGCTTAGGAGCAAGCGTCAATGAGCAGTTCTTC

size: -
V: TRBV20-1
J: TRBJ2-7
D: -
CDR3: CSARDPLQTGTYEQYF
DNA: TGCAGTGCTAGAGACCCCCTCCAGACTGGCACCTACGAGCAGTACTTC